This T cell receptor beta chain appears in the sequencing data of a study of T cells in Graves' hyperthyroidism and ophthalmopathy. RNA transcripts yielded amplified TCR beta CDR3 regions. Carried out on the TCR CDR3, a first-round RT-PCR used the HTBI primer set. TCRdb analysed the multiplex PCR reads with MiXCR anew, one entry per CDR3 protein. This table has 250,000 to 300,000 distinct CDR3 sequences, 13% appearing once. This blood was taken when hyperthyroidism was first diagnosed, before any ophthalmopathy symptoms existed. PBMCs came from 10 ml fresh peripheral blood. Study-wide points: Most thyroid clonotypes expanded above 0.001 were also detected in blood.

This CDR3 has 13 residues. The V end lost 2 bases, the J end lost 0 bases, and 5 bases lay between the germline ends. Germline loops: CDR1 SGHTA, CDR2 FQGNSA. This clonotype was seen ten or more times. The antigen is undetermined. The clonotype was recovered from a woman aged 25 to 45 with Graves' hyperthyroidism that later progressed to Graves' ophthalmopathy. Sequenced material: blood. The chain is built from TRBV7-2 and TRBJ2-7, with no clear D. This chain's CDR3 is CASSLFVSYEQYF. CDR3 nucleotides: TGTGCCAGCAGCTTATTTGTCTCCTACGAGCAGTACTTC.